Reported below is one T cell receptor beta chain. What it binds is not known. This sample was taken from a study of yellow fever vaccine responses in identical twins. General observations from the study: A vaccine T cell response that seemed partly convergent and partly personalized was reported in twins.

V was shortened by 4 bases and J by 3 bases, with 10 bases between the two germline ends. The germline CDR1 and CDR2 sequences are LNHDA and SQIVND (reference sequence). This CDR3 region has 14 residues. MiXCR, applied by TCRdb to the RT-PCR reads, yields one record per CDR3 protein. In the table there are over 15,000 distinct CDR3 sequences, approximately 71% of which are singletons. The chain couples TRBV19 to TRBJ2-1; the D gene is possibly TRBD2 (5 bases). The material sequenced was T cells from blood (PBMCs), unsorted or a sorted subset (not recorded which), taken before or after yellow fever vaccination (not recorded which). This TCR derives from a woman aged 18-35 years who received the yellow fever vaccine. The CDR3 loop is CASSTGNSYNEQFF. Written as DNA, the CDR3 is TGTGCCAGTAGTACCGGGAACAGCTACAATGAGCAGTTCTTC. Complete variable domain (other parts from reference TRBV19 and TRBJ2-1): DGGITQSPKYLFRKEGQNVTLSCEQNLNHDAMYWYRQDPGQGLRLIYYSQIVNDFQKGDIAEGYSVSREKKESFPLTVTSAQKNPTAFYLCASSTGNSYNEQFFGPGTRLTVL.